This T cell receptor beta chain stems from a study of T-cell reconstitution after alpha-beta-depleted transplantation in children. CDR3 length: 16 residues. J gave up 2 bases and V 10 bases, and 12 bases lay outside the gene matches. Preparing the TCRbeta library involved the use of unique molecular identifiers. TCRdb processed the PCR reads anew with MiXCR; each CDR3 protein has one entry. This sample has approximately 390,000 distinct CDR3 sequences, with 11% found just once. Sample: PBMCs from the stem cell graft donor, taken from the stem cell graft. The TCR sequence derives from a human donor who donated a stem cell graft to a child with acute myeloid leukemia. This chain joins TRBV12-3 or TRBV12-4 and TRBJ2-4; 9 bases are shared with TRBD2. In DNA, the CDR3 is TGTGCCAACATAATTGGGACTAGCCGGTCCAAAAACATTCAGTACTTC. Its protein is CANIIGTSRSKNIQYF.